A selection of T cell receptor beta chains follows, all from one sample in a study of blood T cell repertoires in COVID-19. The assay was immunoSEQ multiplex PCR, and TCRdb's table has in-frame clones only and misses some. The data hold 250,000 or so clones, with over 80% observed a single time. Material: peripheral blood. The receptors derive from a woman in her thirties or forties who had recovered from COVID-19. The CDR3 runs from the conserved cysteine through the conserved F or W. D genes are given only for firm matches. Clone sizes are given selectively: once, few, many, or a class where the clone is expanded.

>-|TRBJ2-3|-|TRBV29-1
CSGERTDTQYF
TGCAGCGGGGAAAGGACTGATACGCAGTATTTT
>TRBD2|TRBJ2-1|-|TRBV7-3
CASSPRGGRSYNEQFF
TGTGCCAGCAGCCCCCGCGGGGGGCGTTCCTACAATGAGCAGTTCTTC
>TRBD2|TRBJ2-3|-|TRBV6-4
CASSVSGASTDTQYF
TGTGCCAGCAGTGTCAGCGGGGCTAGCACAGATACGCAGTATTTT
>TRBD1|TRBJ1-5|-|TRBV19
CASSRDRTNQPQHF
TGTGCCAGTAGCAGGGACAGGACAAATCAGCCCCAGCATTTT
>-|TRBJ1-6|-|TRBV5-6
CASSLTGDSLNSPLHF
TGTGCCAGCAGCTTGACGGGGGATAGCCTGAATTCACCCCTCCACTTT
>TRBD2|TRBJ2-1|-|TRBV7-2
CASSLGGAVGNEQFF
TGTGCCAGCAGCCTCGGGGGGGCGGTGGGCAATGAGCAGTTCTTC
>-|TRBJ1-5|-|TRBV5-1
CASSRGSGDQPQHF
TGCGCCAGCAGCCGGGGATCAGGGGATCAGCCCCAGCATTTT
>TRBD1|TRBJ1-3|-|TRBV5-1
CASSPGQGRGNTIYF
TGCGCCAGCAGCCCGGGACAGGGGCGAGGAAACACCATATATTTT
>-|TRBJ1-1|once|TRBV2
CASNRLITAFF
TGTGCCAGCAATCGACTCATCACAGCTTTCTTT
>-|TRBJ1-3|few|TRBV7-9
CASSLGLGNTIYF
TGTGCCAGCAGCTTGGGCCTTGGAAACACCATATATTTT
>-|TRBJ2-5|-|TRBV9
CASSVDASTAGTQYF
TGTGCCAGCAGCGTAGACGCTAGCACTGCTGGGACCCAGTACTTC
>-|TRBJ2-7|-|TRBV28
CASSLWIAGSYEQYF
TGTGCCAGCAGTTTATGGATCGCAGGGTCCTACGAGCAGTACTTC
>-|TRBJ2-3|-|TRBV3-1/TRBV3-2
CASSQGGGSGTDTQYF
TGTGCCAGCAGCCAAGGGGGGGGCAGTGGCACAGATACGCAGTATTTT
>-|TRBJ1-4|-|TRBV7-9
CASSFTEYNEKLFF
TGTGCCAGCAGCTTCACAGAGTATAATGAAAAACTGTTTTTT
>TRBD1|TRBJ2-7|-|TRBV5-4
CASSSLSWDRVGETYEQYF
TGTGCCAGCAGCTCCCTCTCTTGGGACAGGGTAGGAGAAACCTACGAGCAGTACTTC
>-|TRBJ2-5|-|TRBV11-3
CASSLDRGVTAGTQYF
TGTGCCAGCAGCTTAGATCGTGGGGTGACAGCTGGGACCCAGTACTTC
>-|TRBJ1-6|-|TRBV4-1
CASSQDGGLGNSPLHF
TGCGCCAGCAGCCAAGATGGAGGACTAGGGAATTCACCCCTCCACTTT
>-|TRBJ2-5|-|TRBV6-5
CATWALQETQYF
TGTGCCACCTGGGCGCTCCAAGAGACCCAGTACTTC
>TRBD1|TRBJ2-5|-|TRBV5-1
CASSAEGAGETQYF
TGCGCCAGCAGCGCCGAGGGGGCAGGAGAGACCCAGTACTTC
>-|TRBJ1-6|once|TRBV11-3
CASSLTGDRSPLHF
TGTGCCAGCAGCTTGACCGGGGATCGGTCACCCCTCCACTTT
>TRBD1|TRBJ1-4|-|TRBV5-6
CASSQTGSNEKLFF
TGTGCCAGCAGCCAGACAGGGTCTAATGAAAAACTGTTTTTT
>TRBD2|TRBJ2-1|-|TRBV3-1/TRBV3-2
CASSQDLAGGYNEQFF
TGTGCCAGCAGCCAAGATCTAGCGGGGGGATACAATGAGCAGTTCTTC
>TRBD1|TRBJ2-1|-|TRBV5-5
CASSRSGTGFFDEQFF
TGTGCCAGCAGCCGATCCGGGACAGGGTTTTTCGATGAGCAGTTCTTC
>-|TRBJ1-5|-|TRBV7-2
CASSLIRQPQHF
TGTGCCAGCAGCTTGATTCGGCAGCCCCAGCATTTT
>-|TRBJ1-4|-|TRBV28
CASSLPLGGSASEKLFF
TGTGCCAGCAGTTTACCTCTGGGAGGGTCGGCGTCTGAAAAACTGTTTTTT
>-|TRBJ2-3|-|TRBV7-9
CASSWGADTQYF
TGTGCCAGCAGCTGGGGGGCAGATACGCAGTATTTT
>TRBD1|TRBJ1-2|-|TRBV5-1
CASSLVAGTGNYGYTF
TGCGCCAGCAGCTTGGTGGCCGGGACAGGGAACTATGGCTACACCTTC
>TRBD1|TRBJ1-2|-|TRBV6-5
CASQGTGNYGYTF
TGTGCCAGCCAGGGGACAGGCAACTATGGCTACACCTTC
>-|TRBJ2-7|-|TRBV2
CASVSSYEQYF
TGTGCCAGCGTCAGCTCCTACGAGCAGTACTTC
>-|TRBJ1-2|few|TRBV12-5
CASGLEGERDTF
TGTGCTAGTGGTTTGGAGGGGGAAAGGGACACCTTC
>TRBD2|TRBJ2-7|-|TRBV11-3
CASSPEGLAVYEQYF
TGTGCCAGCAGCCCAGAGGGACTAGCGGTTTACGAGCAGTACTTC
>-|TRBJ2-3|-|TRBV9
CASSFSSSYTQYF
TGTGCCAGCAGCTTTTCTAGCTCTTATACGCAGTATTTT
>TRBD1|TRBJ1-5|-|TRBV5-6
CASSYGTAQGPQHF
TGTGCCAGCAGCTATGGGACAGCCCAGGGGCCCCAGCATTTT
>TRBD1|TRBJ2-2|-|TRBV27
CASSYTVWTGRTGELFF
TGTGCCAGCAGTTACACCGTTTGGACAGGGAGAACCGGGGAGCTGTTTTTT
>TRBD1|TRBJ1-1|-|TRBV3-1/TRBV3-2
CASSHGTDKDTEAFF
TGTGCCAGCAGCCACGGGACAGACAAAGACACTGAAGCTTTCTTT
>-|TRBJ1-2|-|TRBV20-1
CSAREGGQSF
TGCAGTGCAAGAGAAGGGGGACAATCATTC
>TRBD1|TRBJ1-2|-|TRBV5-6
CASSFASGGGYGYTF
TGTGCCAGCAGCTTTGCCTCAGGGGGCGGCTATGGCTACACCTTC
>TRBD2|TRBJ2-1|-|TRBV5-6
CASSLSSSGGDNEQFF
TGTGCCAGCAGCTTGAGCTCTAGCGGGGGGGACAATGAGCAGTTCTTC
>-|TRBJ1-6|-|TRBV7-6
CASSKVRESPLHF
TGTGCCAGCAGCAAGGTCCGGGAGTCACCCCTCCACTTT
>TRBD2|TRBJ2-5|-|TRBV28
CASSFRGGAKETQYF
TGTGCCAGCAGTTTCCGGGGGGGGGCGAAAGAGACCCAGTACTTC
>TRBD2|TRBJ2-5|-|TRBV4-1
CASSHASGGQETQYF
TGCGCCAGCAGCCATGCTAGCGGGGGGCAAGAGACCCAGTACTTC
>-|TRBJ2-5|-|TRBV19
CASSGYQETQYF
TGTGCCAGTTCAGGGTACCAAGAGACCCAGTACTTC
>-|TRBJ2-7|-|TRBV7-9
CASSAAQKYEQYF
TGTGCCAGCAGCGCCGCCCAGAAGTACGAGCAGTACTTC
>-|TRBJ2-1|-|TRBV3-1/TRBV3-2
CASSQGLDSYNEQFF
TGTGCCAGCAGCCAAGGCCTAGACTCCTACAATGAGCAGTTCTTC
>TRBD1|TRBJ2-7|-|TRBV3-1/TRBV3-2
CASSQQGAGEQYF
TGTGCCAGCAGCCAACAGGGGGCGGGGGAGCAGTACTTC
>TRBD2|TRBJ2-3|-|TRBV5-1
CASRTAGGRRGQYF
TGCGCCAGCAGAACAGCGGGGGGCCGGCGAGGGCAGTATTTT
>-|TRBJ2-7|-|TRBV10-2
CASSELRAGKYEQYF
TGCGCCAGCAGTGAGTTGAGAGCAGGAAAATACGAGCAGTACTTC
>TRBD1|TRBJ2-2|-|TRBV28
CASSLEQGYTGELFF
TGTGCCAGCAGTTTAGAACAGGGGTACACCGGGGAGCTGTTTTTT
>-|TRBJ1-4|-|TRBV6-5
CASMPLTAEAEKLFF
TGTGCCAGCATGCCCTTGACGGCGGAGGCTGAAAAACTGTTTTTT
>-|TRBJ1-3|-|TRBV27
CASGEGLPASGNTIYF
TGTGCCAGCGGTGAGGGACTTCCCGCCTCTGGAAACACCATATATTTT
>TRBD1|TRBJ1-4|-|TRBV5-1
CASSLETGVGEKLFF
TGCGCCAGCAGCTTGGAAACAGGGGTAGGGGAAAAACTGTTTTTT
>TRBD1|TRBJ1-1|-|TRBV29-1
CSVRTGRTNTEAFF
TGCAGCGTCCGGACAGGACGGACGAACACTGAAGCTTTCTTT
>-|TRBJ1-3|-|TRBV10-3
CAISVGSRPAGNTIYF
TGTGCCATCAGTGTAGGCTCGAGGCCAGCTGGAAACACCATATATTTT